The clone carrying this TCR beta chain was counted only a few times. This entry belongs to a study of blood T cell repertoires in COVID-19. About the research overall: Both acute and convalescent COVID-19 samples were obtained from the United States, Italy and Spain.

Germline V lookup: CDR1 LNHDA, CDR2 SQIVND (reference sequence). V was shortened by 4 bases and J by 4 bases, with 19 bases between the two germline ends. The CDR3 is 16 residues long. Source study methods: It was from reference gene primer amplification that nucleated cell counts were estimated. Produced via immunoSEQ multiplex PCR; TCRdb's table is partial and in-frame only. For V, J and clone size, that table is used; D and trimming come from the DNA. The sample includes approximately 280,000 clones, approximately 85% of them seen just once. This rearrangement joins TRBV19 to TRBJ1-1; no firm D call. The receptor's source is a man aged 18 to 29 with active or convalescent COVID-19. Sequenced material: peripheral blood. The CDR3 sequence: CASSNGSPFSGTEAFF. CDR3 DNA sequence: TGTGCCAGTAGTAATGGCAGCCCCTTTTCGGGCACTGAAGCTTTCTTT.